What follows are 18 T cell receptor beta chains derived from one specimen sequenced in a study of T cells after yellow fever vaccination. TCRdb itself ran the 5' RACE reads through MiXCR, one entry per CDR3 protein. The table lists about 250,000 distinct CDR3 sequences, more than 3.5% of them singletons. The sample consisted of PBMCs, taken 15 days after the yellow fever booster vaccination. Every receptor here comes from a man in his late teens or twenties who received the YFV17D yellow fever vaccine.

This clonotype was detected ten times or more. V is TRBV5-8 and J is TRBJ1-5, with D maybe TRBD1 (6 bases). This CDR3 spans 14 amino acids. Per the germline V gene, CDR1 is SGHTS and CDR2 is YDEGEE. With 0 bases removed from V and 5 bases from J, the gap between germline ends came to 9 bases. CDR3 bases: TGTGCCAGCAGCTTGGAAGGGGGGCATCAGCCCCAGCATTTT. Its translation: CASSLEGGHQPQHF.

The chain recombines TRBV19 with TRBJ1-1; D remains unclear. The CDR3 is made up of 14 amino acids. The germline V gene has CDR1 LNHDA and CDR2 SQIVND (reference sequence). V was clipped by 5 bases and J by 3 bases, with 13 bases between them. CDR3 loop: CASSVLPGYTEAFF. In nucleotides, the CDR3 is TGTGCCAGTAGTGTACTGCCTGGGTACACTGAAGCTTTCTTT.

This clonotype was found many times. V usage is TRBV7-9 and J usage is TRBJ2-5; D possibly matches TRBD1 or TRBD2 (5 bases each). Germline CDR1 SEHNR, CDR2 FQNEAQ (reference sequence). The CDR3 has 13 amino acids. V was shortened by 6 bases and J by 5 bases, with 13 bases between the two germline ends. The CDR3, as DNA: TGTGCCAGCAGGCCAACTTGGGGGGAGACCCAGTACTTC. This codes for CASRPTWGETQYF.

This clonotype was counted many times. The chain recombines TRBV6-2 or TRBV6-3 with TRBJ1-5; D is undetermined. This CDR3 region has 12 residues. With 0 bases removed from V and 5 bases from J, the gap between germline ends came to 2 bases. Germline loops: CDR1 MNHEY, CDR2 SVGEGT. The DNA for the CDR3 is TGTGCCAGCAGTTACTCTTATCAGCCCCAGCATTTT. Protein product: CASSYSYQPQHF.

Many counts were recorded for this clonotype. CDR3 sequence reads: CASSQGRGYNEQFF. CDR3 sequence (DNA): TGCGCCAGCAGCCAAGGCAGGGGGTACAATGAGCAGTTCTTC. The chain carries TRBV4-1 and TRBJ2-1, with TRBD1 identical over 7 bases. CDR1 and CDR2 (germline): MGHRA, YSYEKL. The CDR3 has 14 residues. J gave up 4 bases and V 1 base, and 1 base lay outside the gene matches.

This clonotype was seen many times. J is TRBJ1-1 and V is TRBV20-1; D remains unclear. CDR1 and CDR2 (germline): DFQATT, SNEGSKA (reference sequence). The ends were cut back, 3 bases at V and 0 bases at J, with 8 bases in the middle. The CDR3 contains 13 residues. The CDR3 coding sequence is TGCAGTGCTAGGGGAAAGATGAACACTGAAGCTTTCTTT. Protein: CSARGKMNTEAFF.

At least ten counts were recorded for this clonotype. The chain has TRBV25-1 and TRBJ2-5; possibly TRBD2 for D (5 bases). The CDR3 is made up of 13 amino acids. Germline V gene data show CDR1 as MGHDK and CDR2 as SYGVNS. With 2 bases removed from V and 4 bases from J, the gap between germline ends came to 8 bases. CDR3 amino acids: CASSENGIETQYF. The DNA for the CDR3 is TGTGCCAGCAGTGAAAACGGGATAGAGACCCAGTACTTC.

Many counts were recorded for this clonotype. The V gene is TRBV20-1, the J gene TRBJ2-1; 9 bases agree with TRBD2. CDR1 is DFQATT, CDR2 SNEGSKA, per germline (reference sequence). V was pared by 3 bases and J by 4 bases, with 7 bases of the junction left unmatched. The CDR3 consists of 15 residues. The CDR3 nucleotides read TGCAGTGCTAGTAAGCTAGCGGGGTTATACAATGAGCAGTTCTTC. Protein: CSASKLAGLYNEQFF.

This clonotype was observed many times. The chain has TRBV4-2 and TRBJ2-5; D ambiguous. There are 15 residues in the CDR3. Trimming stripped 0 bases from V and 1 base from J, with 9 bases between. CDR1 and CDR2 (germline): LGHNA, YNFKEQ. CDR3 nucleotides: TGTGCCAGCAGCCAAGAAGGAGCAGGCCAAGAGACCCAGTACTTC. Encoded protein: CASSQEGAGQETQYF.

There are many counts of this clonotype. The chain uses TRBV23-1 and TRBJ1-2; weak D call: TRBD1 (5 bases). Being an ORF, TRBV23-1 has a function that is uncertain. V was pared by 3 bases and J by 4 bases, with 9 bases between. The CDR3 consists of 13 residues. The CDR3 nucleotides are TGCGCCAGCAGTCAGCGGGGCCCCTATGGCTACACCTTC. This codes for CASSQRGPYGYTF.

This clonotype was observed many times. V gene TRBV6-5 combines with J gene TRBJ1-1; D is unclear. This CDR3 contains 14 residues. CDR1 is MNHEY, CDR2 SVGAGI, per germline. The V gene lost 8 bases and the J gene lost 0 bases, with 13 bases spanning the gap. The chain's CDR3 is CASGPSWVNTEAFF. The CDR3 nucleotides read TGTGCCAGCGGACCGTCGTGGGTGAACACTGAAGCTTTCTTT.

This clonotype was recorded many times. The chain uses TRBV7-2 and TRBJ1-1; D is unresolved. The length of the CDR3 is 14 residues. V lost 2 bases and J lost 3, with 10 bases in between. CDR1 is SGHTA, CDR2 FQGNSA, per germline. The DNA for the CDR3 is TGTGCCAGCAGCTTACGGGGTGGGGACACTGAAGCTTTCTTT. It codes for CASSLRGGDTEAFF.

This clonotype has a count of ten or more. The chain carries TRBV3-1 and TRBJ1-5; no reliable D call. Trimming shortened V by 0 bases and J by 7 bases, and 13 bases separated the two germline ends. The CDR3 runs to 15 residues. In germline, CDR1 is LGHDT, CDR2 YNNKEL (reference sequence). CDR3 nucleotides: TGTGCCAGCAGCCAAGATGAAGGGTTACAGCAGCCCCAGCATTTT. Translated, it gives CASSQDEGLQQPQHF.

This clonotype was detected a few times. The chain links TRBV12-3 or TRBV12-4 to TRBJ1-2; 7 bases fit TRBD1. The ends lost 6 bases at V and 5 bases at J; junction bases unmatched: 9. The CDR3 runs to 14 residues. The CDR3 spells CASSRYRGMYGYTF. DNA of the CDR3: TGTGCCAGCAGCCGCTACAGGGGCATGTATGGCTACACCTTC.

Many counts were recorded for this clonotype. The chain links TRBV29-1 to TRBJ2-2, with a tentative D call TRBD1 (5 bases). The CDR3 consists of 14 residues. Trimming removed 7 bases from V and 11 bases from J, with 23 bases in between. Germline V gives CDR1 SQVTM, CDR2 ANQGSEA. The DNA of the CDR3 is TGCAGCGATCCCTCCAGGGTCGGACAAGGAGAGCTGTTTTTT. This gives the protein CSDPSRVGQGELFF.

The table lists this clonotype with many counts. V gene TRBV5-1 combines with J gene TRBJ2-3, with 11 bases lining up with TRBD2. With V trimmed by 0 bases and J by 2 bases, 5 bases remained unmatched. This CDR3 has 17 amino acids. CDR1 and CDR2 (germline): SGHRS, YFSETQ. Here the CDR3 DNA reads TGCGCCAGCAGCTTGGCGGCTAGCGGGGGGAACACAGATACGCAGTATTTT. This encodes CASSLAASGGNTDTQYF.

This clonotype was seen repeatedly, ten times or more. J is TRBJ2-3 and V is TRBV28; D gene uncertain. Looked up from germline, CDR1 is MDHEN and CDR2 is SYDVKM. With 6 bases removed from V and 1 base from J, the gap between germline ends came to 20 bases. This CDR3 is 17 amino acids long. The CDR3 sequence is CASRTGSGGARTDTQYF. The CDR3, as DNA: TGTGCCAGCAGAACCGGATCGGGCGGAGCCCGCACAGATACGCAGTATTTT.

This clonotype was seen more than once but under ten times. The V call is TRBV7-2, the J call TRBJ1-6; no clear D. The CDR3 sequence is 15 residues long. Germline values: CDR1 SGHTA, CDR2 FQGNSA. The germline V and J ends were trimmed by 5 bases and 7 bases, with 15 bases remaining between them. CDR3 residues: CASSPERSGNSPLHF. The CDR3 DNA sequence: TGTGCCAGCAGCCCAGAGAGGTCCGGCAATTCACCCCTCCACTTT.